The source of this TCR beta chain is a study of graft-versus-host responses after intestinal transplantation (TCRdb year 2021). With respect to the entire study: Multivisceral, liver-intestinal, or isolated intestinal transplants were received by the recipients. Anti-thymocyte globulin induction was given to all recipients, followed by maintenance tacrolimus and steroids for approximately three years. After intestinal transplantation, graft-versus-host and host-versus-graft alloreactive T cell clones were followed in the graft, circulation and bone marrow using bulk TCR-beta CDR3 sequencing. Alloreactive clones were identified by sequencing pre-transplant mixed lymphocyte reaction products and comparing them with unstimulated pre-transplant donor and recipient T cells. The cohort enrolled 24 intestinal transplant recipients, one of whom was a retransplant, and 3 patients without pretransplant specimens were excluded. Donor T cell macrochimerism was defined as a peak of at least 4% donor T cells among recipient peripheral blood mononuclear cells. Rather than going through the commercial service, samples from a few later patients were sequenced in-house on an Illumina MiSeq and processed with MiXCR. What the authors observed across the whole study: In patients with donor T cell macrochimerism, the allografts had high GvH to HvG T cell clonal ratios. The relatively low number and heterogeneity of intestinal transplant patients limited the conclusions. Peak levels of circulating GvH clones were associated with declines in HvG clones early after transplant. GvH clones turned up in recipient bone marrow, with some appearing earlier in ileal mucosa or blood, a pattern consistent with an intestinal mucosal origin.

The library was built by means of the immunoSEQ multiplex PCR assay. For most patients, genomic DNA was isolated with the Qiagen DNeasy Blood and Tissue Kit and shipped frozen to Adaptive Biotechnologies for TCR sequencing. High-throughput TCR-beta CDR3 sequencing of genomic DNA from most patients was performed by Adaptive Biotechnologies. The study's own analysis went as follows. TCR sequencing data were retrieved from Adaptive's ImmunoSEQ software for roughly 17 patients, whereas three other patients were processed with MiXCR and VDJtools. CD4 versus CD8 sorting errors were corrected by removing sequences found in both subsets at a frequency ratio below 5:1. CDR3 nucleotide sequences shared between donor and recipient were removed because their origin could not be assigned. At least 2-fold expansion over unstimulated cells and a minimum CFSE-low frequency of 0.002% (template counts) or 0.001% (read counts) were required for clones to be classified as alloreactive. Mappable clones were those detected in sequenced pre-transplant spleen, lymph node, or MLR CFSE-low populations of the donor or recipient. Cumulative frequency of alloreactive clones was calculated as a percentage of all sequences weighted by copy number. The table comes from immuneACCESS by way of TCRdb, which keeps in-frame sequences with V and J called. Part of the clones is missing from these tables; in studies checked, under half for an unresolved V gene and the rest for unknown reasons. V, J and clone size were drawn from that table, and D and trimming were deduced from the DNA. The sample has tens of thousands of clones on record, around 90% of them singletons. In total, the top ten clones hold under 0.55% of the sample.

The sample's time point label, in plain terms: cells obtained before transplantation from donor or recipient. CD3+CD4+ and CD3+CD8+ populations were FACS-sorted from unstimulated pre-transplant donor and recipient cells taken from spleen or lymph nodes. In the case of this clone: The specificity of this receptor is unknown. One base away there is no much larger clone; base qualities are not given.

Compared with germline, V lacks 7 bases and J lacks 3 bases; bases without a gene match: 5. Including the terminal cysteine and phenylalanine, the CDR3 comprises 13 residues. Only CDR3 DNA is held: 39 bases, read in frame from base 1. The germline V gene yields SQVTM for CDR1 and ANQGSEA for CDR2. The sequences come from unstimulated CD8+ T cells sorted from spleen or lymph node cells, collected before intestinal transplant. The source of this sequence is a human donor who received an intestinal transplant. This chain is built from TRBV29-1 and TRBJ1-2; TRBD1 fits 10 bases in the junction. The base sequence is TGCAGCGCATCGACAGGGGGCTACTATGGCTACACCTTC. Its translation reads: CSASTGGYYGYTF.